The clone carrying this T cell receptor (beta chain) was detected a few times. TCRdb called the 5' RACE reads again in MiXCR, with one record for every CDR3 protein. This sample has 110,000 to 150,000 distinct CDR3 sequences, with about 23% found just once. CDR1 SGHRS and CDR2 YFSETQ come from the germline V gene. The CDR3 totals 14 residues. With 3 bases removed from V and 3 bases from J, the gap between germline ends came to 13 bases. These data come from a study of T-cell memory formation after mild COVID-19. This chain uses TRBV5-1 with TRBJ2-7; D is ambiguous. Source material: PBMCs or a T cell subset sorted from them (not recorded which). The receptor comes from an adult woman who had mild COVID-19 (a few samples of this study predate the infection). Cell type and time point are not known. CDR3 in amino acids: CASSSAQGYYEQYF. In nucleotides, the CDR3 is TGCGCCAGCAGCTCGGCTCAAGGGTACTACGAGCAGTACTTC.